A selection of T cell receptor beta chains follows, all from one sample in a study of cytotoxic CD8 clonotypes in ibrutinib-treated CLL. Data came from immunoSEQ multiplex PCR; TCRdb stores just in-frame clones and leaves some out. The sample records approximately 160,000 clones, 88% being singletons. The material was PBMCs, obtained at disease progression, from a patient treated with ibrutinib. These receptor sequences come from a human donor with chronic lymphocytic leukemia. The CDR3 runs from the conserved cysteine through the conserved F or W.

j_call | v_call | cdr3_aa
TRBJ1-4 | TRBV7-2 | CASSLSQSNEKLFF
TRBJ2-3 | TRBV7-9 | CASSLALSRDGGKPNSYF
TRBJ1-2 | TRBV6-6 | CASSYGQGQGGYTF
TRBJ1-3 | TRBV19 | CASSPRPDPDTIYF
TRBJ1-4 | TRBV9 | CASSPTPRTGRAKLFF
TRBJ1-1 | TRBV14 | CASSPLGPHTNTEAFF
TRBJ1-1 | TRBV25-1 | CASSDRLLGNTEAFF
TRBJ2-3 | TRBV4-3 | CASSQIIDTDTQYF
TRBJ1-1 | TRBV7-9 | CASSLVRNTEAFF
TRBJ1-1 | TRBV14 | CASSPRPRDLEAFF
TRBJ2-1 | TRBV9 | CASSVQLAGGLNEQFF
TRBJ1-5 | TRBV30 | CAWSHDSIIQPQHF
TRBJ2-2 | TRBV7-8 | CASSLEQIVGELFF
TRBJ2-3 | TRBV28 | CASSFPSGLTGTDTQYF
TRBJ2-7 | TRBV6-6 | CASRGTGTYTYEQYF